This T cell receptor (beta chain) was retrieved from a study of blood T cell repertoires in COVID-19. As for the study in general: Sites in the United States, Italy and Spain provided acute and convalescent COVID-19 samples. PBMCs, B-cell-depleted T cells, or T cells provided the cDNA or gDNA that made up the material.

In the original workflow: Counts of nucleated cells, estimated from reference gene primer amplification, were obtained. Sequencing was performed with immunoSEQ multiplex PCR; in TCRdb, only in-frame clones are kept and a portion is missing. Clonal size and the V and J genes are those of that table, whereas D and trimming came from the DNA. The table has some 250,000 clones, about 83% seen once. CDR3 size: 15 residues. Trimming removed 2 bases from V and 1 base from J, with 8 bases in between. The germline V gene has CDR1 MNHNY and CDR2 SVGAGI (reference sequence). The chain carries TRBV6-6 and TRBJ1-4, with no clear D. Sample: peripheral blood. The clonotype originates from a man aged 80 or over with acute or convalescent COVID-19. This chain's CDR3 is CASSYPEQTNEKLFF. CDR3 nucleotides: TGTGCCAGCAGTTACCCCGAGCAAACTAATGAAAAACTGTTTTTT.